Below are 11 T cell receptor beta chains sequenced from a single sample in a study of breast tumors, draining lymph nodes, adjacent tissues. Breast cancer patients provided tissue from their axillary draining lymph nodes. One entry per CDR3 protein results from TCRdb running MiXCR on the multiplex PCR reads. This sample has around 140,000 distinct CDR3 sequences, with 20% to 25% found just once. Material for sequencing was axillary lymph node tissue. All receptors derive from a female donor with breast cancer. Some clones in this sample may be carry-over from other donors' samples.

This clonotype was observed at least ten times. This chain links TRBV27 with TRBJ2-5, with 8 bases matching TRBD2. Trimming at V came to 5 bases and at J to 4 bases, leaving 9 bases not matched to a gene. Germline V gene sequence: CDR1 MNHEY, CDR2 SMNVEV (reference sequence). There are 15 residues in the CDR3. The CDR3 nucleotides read TGTGCCAGCAGTCGAAGAGCGGGACTAGGAGAGACCCAGTACTTC. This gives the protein CASSRRAGLGETQYF.

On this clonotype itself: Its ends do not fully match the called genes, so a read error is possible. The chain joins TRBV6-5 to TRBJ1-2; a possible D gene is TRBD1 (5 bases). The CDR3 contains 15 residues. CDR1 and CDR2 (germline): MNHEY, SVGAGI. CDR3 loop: CASTRGLATNYGYTF. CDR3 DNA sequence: TGTGCCAGCACTAGGGGTCTGGCGACTAACTACGGCTACACCTTC.

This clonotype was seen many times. For the CDR3, the DNA is TGTGCCAGCAGCGCGACCTCCGGGACTATAAAGATGGGCGAGCAGTACTTC. It yields the protein CASSATSGTIKMGEQYF. The rearrangement uses TRBV2 and TRBJ2-7; 7 bases match TRBD2. Germline CDR1 SNHLY, CDR2 FYNNEI. The V and J ends lost 6 bases and 6 bases, in that order; junction bases with no gene match: 20. The CDR3 consists of 17 residues.

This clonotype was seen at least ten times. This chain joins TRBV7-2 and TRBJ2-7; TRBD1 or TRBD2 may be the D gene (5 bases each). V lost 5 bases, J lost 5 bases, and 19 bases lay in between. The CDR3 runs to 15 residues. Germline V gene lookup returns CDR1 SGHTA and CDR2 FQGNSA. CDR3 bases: TGTGCCAGCAGCCCCATCGGGACCCAGGGCGACGAGCAGTACTTC. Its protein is CASSPIGTQGDEQYF.

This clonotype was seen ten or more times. CDR3 sequence: CASSSGAPGIEQYF. The CDR3 nucleotides are TGCGCCAGCAGCTCCGGGGCCCCGGGAATCGAGCAGTACTTC. The rearrangement links TRBV5-1 to TRBJ2-7; D is possibly TRBD1 or TRBD2 (5 bases each). Germline values: CDR1 SGHRS, CDR2 YFSETQ. This CDR3 has 14 amino acids. The germline V and J ends were trimmed by 3 bases and 6 bases, with 16 bases remaining between them.

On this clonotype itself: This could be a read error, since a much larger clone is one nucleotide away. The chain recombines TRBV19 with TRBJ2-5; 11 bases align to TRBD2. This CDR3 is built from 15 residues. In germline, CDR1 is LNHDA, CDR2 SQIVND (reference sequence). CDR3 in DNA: TGTGCCAGTAGGAGGACTAGCGGGTACCAAGAGACCCTGTACTTC. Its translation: CASRRTSGYQETLYF.

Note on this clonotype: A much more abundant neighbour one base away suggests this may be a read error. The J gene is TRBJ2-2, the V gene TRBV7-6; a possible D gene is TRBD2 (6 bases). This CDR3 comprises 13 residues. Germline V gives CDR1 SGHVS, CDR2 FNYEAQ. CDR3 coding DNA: TGTGCCAGCGCCCTAGTGTTACACGGGGGGCTGTTTTTT. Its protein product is CASALVLHGGLFF.

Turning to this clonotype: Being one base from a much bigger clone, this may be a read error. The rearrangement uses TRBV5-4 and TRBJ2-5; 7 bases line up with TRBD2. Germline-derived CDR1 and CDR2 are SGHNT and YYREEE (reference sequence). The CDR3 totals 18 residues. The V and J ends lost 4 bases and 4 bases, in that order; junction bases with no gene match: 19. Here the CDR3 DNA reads TGTGCCAGCAGCCCAGCGCTTCGGGAGCGCTCGGGAGGAGAGACCCAGTACTTC. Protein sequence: CASSPALRERSGGETQYF.

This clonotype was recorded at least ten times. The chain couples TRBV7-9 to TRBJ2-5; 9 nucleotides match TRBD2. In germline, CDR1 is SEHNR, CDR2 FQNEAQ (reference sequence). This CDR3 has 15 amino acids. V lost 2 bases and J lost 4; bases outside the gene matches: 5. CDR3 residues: CASSLRLAEGETQYF. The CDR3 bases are TGTGCCAGCAGCTTAAGACTAGCGGAAGGAGAGACCCAGTACTTC.

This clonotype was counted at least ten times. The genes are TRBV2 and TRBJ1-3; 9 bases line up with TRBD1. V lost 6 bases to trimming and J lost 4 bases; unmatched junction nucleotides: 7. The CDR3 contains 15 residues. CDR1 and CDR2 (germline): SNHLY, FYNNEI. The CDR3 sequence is CASRAQGARGNTIYF. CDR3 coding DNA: TGTGCCAGCAGAGCACAGGGGGCGCGCGGAAACACCATATATTTT.

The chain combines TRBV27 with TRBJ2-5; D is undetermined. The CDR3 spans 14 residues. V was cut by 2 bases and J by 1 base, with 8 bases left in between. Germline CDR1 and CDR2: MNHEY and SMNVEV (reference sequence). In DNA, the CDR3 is TGTGCCAGCAGTTTACACGGACCCCAAGAGACCCAGTACTTC. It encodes CASSLHGPQETQYF.